Included here is one TCR beta chain sequence, with context. Its cognate antigen is unknown. Only in-frame clones appear in the TCRdb table, and some are missing; sequencing was by immunoSEQ multiplex PCR. Here the sample spans around 170,000 clones, about 88% being singletons. This entry belongs to a study of radiation and T cells in renal cell carcinoma. Study observations and caveats: Top tumor clonotypes rose in blood 2 weeks post-radiation, then contracted.

Documented time point: blood 4 weeks post-SBRT, at nephrectomy. Treatment reported: 15 Gy SBRT to primary tumor, nephrectomy 4 weeks later. Nephrectomy followed 15 Gy stereotactic body radiation by 4 weeks. The CDR3 spans 13 residues. Germline V lookup: CDR1 SGHNT, CDR2 YENEEA. Trimming removed 3 bases from V and 6 bases from J, with 11 bases in between. The chain uses TRBV11-3 and TRBJ1-1, with D possibly being TRBD1 (5 bases). This specimen consisted of blood, obtained from a patient whose treatment included radiotherapy and nephrectomy. The receptor comes from a woman in her 50s with renal cell carcinoma. DNA of the CDR3: TGTGCCAGCAGCTTCGGGGGGTCCGCTGAAGCTTTCTTT. Its protein product is CASSFGGSAEAFF.